This T cell receptor beta chain originates from a study of blood T cells in healthy people across ages. Study conclusions and caveats: Aged donors had fewer naive CD4+ cells and lower diversity than long-lived donors.

Primers used in a second PCR of about 7 to 12 cycles were a sample-barcoded 5' primer and a J-beta primer mix. Each sample yielded at least 2.5 million CDR3-containing paired-end reads. Via MiXCR, TCRdb re-called the 5' RACE reads, giving one row per CDR3 protein. Of about 1,600,000 distinct CDR3 sequences listed, 42% are singletons. Comments on this clonotype: Its antigen is unidentified.

The CDR3 runs 20 residues. Germline V gene data show CDR1 as MDHEN and CDR2 as SYDVKM. The V and J ends lost 1 base and 0 bases respectively, with 22 bases between them. The chain employs TRBV28 and TRBJ1-5; weak D call: TRBD1 (6 bases). Material: blood. The source is a woman under 30 in good health. The CDR3 here is CASSLSVMGGGRHSNQPQHF. CDR3 bases: TGTGCCAGCAGTTTATCAGTGATGGGGGGCGGCAGACATAGCAATCAGCCCCAGCATTTT. The entire variable domain, with the rest obtained from reference TRBV28 and TRBJ1-5, is as follows: DVKVTQSSRYLVKRTGEKVFLECVQDMDHENMFWYRQDPGLGLRLIYFSYDVKMKEKGDIPEGYSVSREKKERFSLILESASTNQTSMYLCASSLSVMGGGRHSNQPQHFGDGTRLSIL.